This TCR beta chain was profiled in a study of Graves' ophthalmopathy and Graves' hyperthyroidism. Study-level information: Specimen type is peripheral blood, obtained at initial diagnosis before any treatment.

Using RNA transcripts, the TCR beta CDR3 regions were amplified. Investigators did first-round RT-PCR with HTBI primers, then second-round multiplex PCR. One entry per CDR3 protein, called by TCRdb with MiXCR from the multiplex PCR reads. The table lists approximately 640,000 distinct CDR3 sequences, about 41% of them singletons. The study's findings and limits: The study's model predicted ophthalmopathy progression at approximately 70% sensitivity and almost 75% specificity. Blood was where most expanded thyroid clonotypes above 0.001 frequency also turned up. An 81.08% specificity and 87.88% sensitivity were achieved by a 13-signature model that separated ophthalmopathy from stable hyperthyroidism.

This CDR3 comprises 15 residues. The V and J ends lost 0 bases and 7 bases respectively, with 13 bases between them. CDR1 MNHNS and CDR2 SASEGT come from the germline V gene. This clonotype has a count of ten or more. What it binds is unknown. This sequence joins TRBV6-1 and TRBJ1-5, with D maybe TRBD1 (6 bases). The sequenced sample consisted of peripheral blood. This TCR derives from an adult man with Graves' ophthalmopathy. The CDR3 DNA reads TGTGCCAGCAGTGAAGCGAACAGGGTCCACCAGCCCCAGCATTTT. Protein product: CASSEANRVHQPQHF.